The sequence of this T cell receptor beta chain was determined in a study of blood T cell repertoires in COVID-19. Sequenced by immunoSEQ multiplex PCR; TCRdb stores in-frame clones only, minus some. The sample contains some 250,000 clones, approximately 90% of which appear only once. The length of the CDR3 is 15 residues. V lost 4 bases to trimming and J lost 3 bases; unmatched junction nucleotides: 5. Germline V gene data show CDR1 as SGHVS and CDR2 as FQNEAQ. The specimen sequenced was PBMCs or T cells enriched from blood (not recorded which). This TCR was recovered from a man aged 40-50 years who had recovered from COVID-19. V gene TRBV7-8 combines with J gene TRBJ1-3, with 8 bases identical to TRBD1. The CDR3 sequence is CASSSDRVFGNTIYF. The CDR3 DNA reads as TGTGCCAGCAGCTCGGACAGGGTTTTTGGAAACACCATATATTTT.